Following are 19 T cell receptor beta chains from one sample sequenced in a study of technical replicates of blood from a few donors (TCRdb year 2017). Library construction relied on the immunoSEQ multiplex PCR assay. The immuneACCESS repertoire file appears here via TCRdb, limited to in-frame rearrangements. These files lack a portion of the clones; in checked studies, under half of the deficit traces to unresolved V genes, and the cause of the others is not known. Here the sample has tens of thousands of clones; 90% to 95% occur a single time. The ten largest clones take up roughly 0.25% of the sample. The sample comprised T cells isolated from PBMCs. These receptors were obtained from a human donor in good health.

The V and J genes are TRBV6-1 and TRBJ1-2; the D is unclear. The CDR3 sequence is 14 residues long. Trimming took off 4 bases at V and 0 bases at J, with 9 bases between the two ends. CDR1 is MNHNS, CDR2 SASEGT, per germline. The DNA for the CDR3 is TGTGCCAGCAGTGGGCAGGCATCTAACTATGGCTACACCTTC. It specifies CASSGQASNYGYTF.

V and J are TRBV18 and TRBJ2-5; TRBD2 aligns across 10 bases. V lost 3 bases to trimming and J lost 2 bases; unmatched junction nucleotides: 9. The germline V gene has CDR1 KGHSH and CDR2 LQKENI. This CDR3 comprises 17 residues. CDR3 sequence reads: CASSPTRSGRLQETQYF. The DNA of the CDR3 is TGTGCCAGCTCACCTACTCGTAGCGGGAGGTTGCAAGAGACCCAGTACTTC. The variable domain in full, with the rest retrieved from reference TRBV18 and TRBJ2-5, is NAGVMQNPRHLVRRRGQEARLRCSPMKGHSHVYWYRQLPEEGLKFMVYLQKENIIDESGMPKERFSAEFPKEGPSILRIQQVVRGDSAAYFCASSPTRSGRLQETQYFGPGTRLLVL.

The J gene is TRBJ1-4, the V gene TRBV30; 8 bases are a match to TRBD1. Trimming cost V 5 bases and J 6 bases; bases outside gene matches: 5. Looked up from germline, CDR1 is GTSNPN and CDR2 is SVGIG (reference sequence). The CDR3 covers 13 residues. The CDR3, as DNA: TGTGCCTGGGAACGGGACAGGCATGAAAAACTGTTTTTT. Translation: CAWERDRHEKLFF.

This clone appeared a few times. This chain joins TRBV30 and TRBJ1-1; TRBD1 is a possible D gene (6 bases). This CDR3 comprises 12 residues. In germline, CDR1 is GTSNPN, CDR2 SVGIG (reference sequence). V was shortened by 5 bases and J by 5 bases, with 12 bases between the two germline ends. CDR3 DNA: TGTGCCTGGCTTTCCAGGGGAACTGAAGCTTTCTTT. Translation gives CAWLSRGTEAFF.

The chain employs TRBV5-1 and TRBJ2-7, with 11 bases matching TRBD1. This CDR3 contains 18 residues. The V gene end was trimmed by 4 bases and the J gene end by 1 base; junction bases not matched to a gene: 13. Germline V lookup: CDR1 SGHRS, CDR2 YFSETQ. The CDR3 protein is CASSPNAGTGGKSYEQYF. The DNA of the CDR3 is TGCGCCAGCAGCCCAAACGCCGGGACAGGGGGAAAATCCTACGAGCAGTACTTC.

The CDR3 bases are TGTGCCAGCAGTGGGGGGACTTACTACGAGCAGTACTTC. Its protein is CASSGGTYYEQYF. V gene TRBV6-1 combines with J gene TRBJ2-7; weak D call: TRBD2 (6 bases). The ends were cut back, 4 bases at V and 3 bases at J, with 10 bases in the middle. CDR1 is MNHNS and CDR2 is SASEGT in the germline V gene. The CDR3 is 13 amino acids.

CDR3 sequence (DNA): TGTGCCAGCAGCTCCGGGACAGGGGGCGAGCAGTACTTC. This gives the protein CASSSGTGGEQYF. The gene calls are TRBV14 and TRBJ2-7, with 11 bases matching TRBD1. V gave up 5 bases and J gave up 6 bases; unmatched junction bases: 3. The germline V gene has CDR1 SGHDN and CDR2 FVKESK. This CDR3 is built from 13 residues.

The chain recombines TRBV7-9 with TRBJ1-4, with TRBD1 matching 10 bases. The junction had 2 bases not matched to a gene; V was cut back by 2 bases and J by 5 bases. The germline CDR1 and CDR2 sequences are SEHNR and FQNEAQ (reference sequence). The CDR3 spans 15 residues. CDR3 coding DNA: TGTGCCAGCAGCTTACTGGGACAGGGGAATGAAAAACTGTTTTTT. Its protein product is CASSLLGQGNEKLFF.

The gene calls are TRBV5-4 and TRBJ2-1, with no clear D. The V end was cut by 0 bases, the J end by 6 bases, with 4 bases between. Looked up from germline, CDR1 is SGHNT and CDR2 is YYREEE (reference sequence). This CDR3 contains 12 residues. The DNA for the CDR3 is TGTGCCAGCAGCTTGGCATCCAATGAGCAGTTCTTC. It yields the protein CASSLASNEQFF.

The chain is built from TRBV10-1 and TRBJ2-7; 8 bases are a match to TRBD1. CDR3 length equals 14 residues. The germline CDR1 and CDR2 sequences are WNHNN and SYGVQD (reference sequence). V trimming: 5 bases; J trimming: 0 bases; junction bases outside the gene matches: 3. DNA of the CDR3: TGCGCCAGCAGTTTAGGACAGGGCTCCTACGAGCAGTACTTC. Amino acid sequence: CASSLGQGSYEQYF.

This clone was seen just once. The rearrangement uses TRBV7-9 and TRBJ1-1; 8 nucleotides match TRBD1. The CDR3 spans 14 residues. The germline V gene has CDR1 SEHNR and CDR2 FQNEAQ (reference sequence). V shed 5 bases, J shed 1 base, and the junction held 3 bases outside the gene matches. The CDR3 DNA reads as TGTGCCAGCAGCGAGGACAGGGAGAACACTGAAGCTTTCTTT. It is translated as CASSEDRENTEAFF.

V and J are TRBV6-1 and TRBJ2-1, with 7 bases lining up with TRBD1. Per the germline V gene, CDR1 is MNHNS and CDR2 is SASEGT. V shed 2 bases, J shed 0 bases, and the junction held 4 bases outside the gene matches. The CDR3 length is 16 residues. The CDR3: CASSEMTGNSYNEQFF. The DNA of the CDR3 is TGTGCCAGCAGTGAAATGACAGGGAACTCCTACAATGAGCAGTTCTTC.

The V call is TRBV2, the J call TRBJ1-2; 7 bases are a match to TRBD1. V lost 8 bases to trimming and J lost 3 bases; unmatched junction nucleotides: 6. Germline V lookup: CDR1 SNHLY, CDR2 FYNNEI. This CDR3 has 13 residues. The CDR3 here is CASEQGRDYGYTF. CDR3 bases: TGTGCCAGCGAACAGGGGCGGGACTATGGCTACACCTTC.

The V and J genes are TRBV11-2 and TRBJ2-5, with TRBD2 matching over 9 bases. This CDR3 has 16 residues. V shed 3 bases and J 4 bases; nucleotides not matched to a gene: 9. Per the germline V gene, CDR1 is SGHAT and CDR2 is FQNNGV. The CDR3 DNA reads TGTGCCAGCAGCTTGGGTCTGCGGGAGGGCCGAGAGACCCAGTACTTC. Protein sequence: CASSLGLREGRETQYF.

V usage is TRBV11-1 and J usage is TRBJ1-1; D remains unclear. CDR3 size: 13 residues. Germline V gene lookup returns CDR1 SGHAT and CDR2 FQDESV (reference sequence). V gave up 5 bases and J gave up 1 base, with 8 bases separating them. Here the CDR3 DNA reads TGTGCCAGCAGCCCGCGACAGAACACTGAAGCTTTCTTT. Protein sequence: CASSPRQNTEAFF. The variable domain in full, with the rest retrieved from reference TRBV11-1 and TRBJ1-1, is EAEVAQSPRYKITEKSQAVAFWCDPISGHATLYWYRQILGQGPELLVQFQDESVVDDSQLPKDRFSAERLKGVDSTLKIQPAELGDSAMYLCASSPRQNTEAFFGQGTRLTVV.

The chain has TRBV11-2 and TRBJ2-3; 11 nucleotides match TRBD2. The CDR3 is 14 amino acids. Trimming cost V 8 bases and J 9 bases; bases outside gene matches: 10. Germline V gene data show CDR1 as SGHAT and CDR2 as FQNNGV. The CDR3 protein is CASGTSGGFRTQYF. The CDR3 DNA reads TGTGCCAGCGGCACTAGCGGGGGTTTTCGAACGCAGTATTTT.

The gene calls are TRBV11-2 and TRBJ2-1, with TRBD1 as a possible D gene (6 bases). The CDR3 is 13 residues long. The V end lost 7 bases, the J end lost 6 bases, and 13 bases lay between the germline ends. Germline lookup yields CDR1 SGHAT and CDR2 FQNNGV. DNA for the CDR3: TGTGCCAGCACCATAGGGGGTAGCAATGAGCAGTTCTTC. Protein sequence: CASTIGGSNEQFF.

In its sample, this clone was seen a few times. The chain recombines TRBV5-1 with TRBJ1-2, with 8 positions matching TRBD1. The CDR3 has 16 amino acids. Germline-derived CDR1 and CDR2 are SGHRS and YFSETQ. V was pared by 4 bases and J by 2 bases, with 10 bases of the junction left unmatched. The CDR3 spells CASSPGQAISNYGYTF. The CDR3 nucleotides read TGCGCCAGCAGCCCGGGACAGGCGATAAGCAACTATGGCTACACCTTC.

This CDR3 is CAWSPWDSRNEKLFF. As DNA, the CDR3 is TGTGCCTGGAGTCCTTGGGACAGCCGAAATGAAAAACTGTTTTTT. This chain links TRBV30 with TRBJ1-4; 7 bases map to TRBD1. Germline V gene data show CDR1 as GTSNPN and CDR2 as SVGIG (reference sequence). Germline trimming cut 2 bases from V and 5 bases from J; bases unmatched to any gene: 8. There are 15 residues in the CDR3.